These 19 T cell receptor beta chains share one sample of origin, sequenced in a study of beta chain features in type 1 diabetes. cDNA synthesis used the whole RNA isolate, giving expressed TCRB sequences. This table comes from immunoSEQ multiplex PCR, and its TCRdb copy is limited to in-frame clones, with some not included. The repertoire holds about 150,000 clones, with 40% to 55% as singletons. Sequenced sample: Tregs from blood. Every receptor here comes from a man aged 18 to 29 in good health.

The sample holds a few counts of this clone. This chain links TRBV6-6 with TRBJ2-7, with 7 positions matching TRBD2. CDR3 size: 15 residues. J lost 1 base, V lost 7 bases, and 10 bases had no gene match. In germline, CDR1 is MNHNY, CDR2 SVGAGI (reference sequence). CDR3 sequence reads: CASIKGGRRSYEQYF. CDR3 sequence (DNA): TGTGCCAGCATCAAGGGAGGGAGACGGTCCTACGAGCAGTACTTC.

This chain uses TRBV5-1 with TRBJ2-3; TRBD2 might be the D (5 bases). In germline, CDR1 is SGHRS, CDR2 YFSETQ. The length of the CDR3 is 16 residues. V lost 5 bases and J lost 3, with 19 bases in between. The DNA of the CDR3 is TGCGCCAGCAGGGCGGGCAGAGGTCGCTTAACAGATACGCAGTATTTT. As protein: CASRAGRGRLTDTQYF.

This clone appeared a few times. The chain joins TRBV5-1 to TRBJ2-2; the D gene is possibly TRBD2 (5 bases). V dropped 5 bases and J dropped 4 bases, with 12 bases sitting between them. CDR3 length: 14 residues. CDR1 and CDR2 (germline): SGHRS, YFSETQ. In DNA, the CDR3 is TGCGCCAGCAGACGGGATTGGGTCACCGGGGAGCTGTTTTTT. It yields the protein CASRRDWVTGELFF.

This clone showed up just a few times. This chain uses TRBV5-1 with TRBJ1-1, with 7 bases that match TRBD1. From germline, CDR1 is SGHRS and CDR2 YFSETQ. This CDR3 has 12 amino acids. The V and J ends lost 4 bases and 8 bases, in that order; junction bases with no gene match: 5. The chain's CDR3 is CASSVGTAEAFF. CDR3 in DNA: TGCGCCAGCAGCGTCGGGACAGCCGAAGCTTTCTTT.

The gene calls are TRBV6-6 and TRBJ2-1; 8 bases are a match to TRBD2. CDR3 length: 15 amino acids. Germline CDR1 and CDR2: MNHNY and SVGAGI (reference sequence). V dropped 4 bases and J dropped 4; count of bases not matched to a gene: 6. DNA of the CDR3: TGTGCCAGCAGTTTCGGGGGGGGAAGTTACAATGAGCAGTTCTTC. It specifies CASSFGGGSYNEQFF.

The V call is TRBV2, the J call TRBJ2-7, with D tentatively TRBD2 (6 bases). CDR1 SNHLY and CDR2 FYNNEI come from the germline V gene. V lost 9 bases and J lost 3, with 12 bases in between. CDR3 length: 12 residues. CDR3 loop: CASSGRGYEQYF. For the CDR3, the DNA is TGTGCCAGTAGCGGACGCGGCTACGAGCAGTACTTC.

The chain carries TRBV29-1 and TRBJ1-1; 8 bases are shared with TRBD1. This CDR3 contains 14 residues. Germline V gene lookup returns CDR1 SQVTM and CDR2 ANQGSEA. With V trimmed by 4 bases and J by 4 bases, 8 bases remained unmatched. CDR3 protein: CSVAKTGASTEAFF. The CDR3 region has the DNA TGCAGCGTTGCGAAGACAGGGGCGAGCACTGAAGCTTTCTTT.

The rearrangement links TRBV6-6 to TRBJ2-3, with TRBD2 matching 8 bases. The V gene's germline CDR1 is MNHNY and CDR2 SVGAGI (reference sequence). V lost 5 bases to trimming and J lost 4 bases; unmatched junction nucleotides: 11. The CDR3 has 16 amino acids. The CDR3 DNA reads TGTGCCAGCAGTCCTTCTTCGGGGGGGCGCGCAGATACGCAGTATTTT. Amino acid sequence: CASSPSSGGRADTQYF.

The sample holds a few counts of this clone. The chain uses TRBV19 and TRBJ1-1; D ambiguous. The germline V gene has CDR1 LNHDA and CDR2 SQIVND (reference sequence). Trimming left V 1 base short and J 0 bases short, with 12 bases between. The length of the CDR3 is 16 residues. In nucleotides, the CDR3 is TGTGCCAGTAGTATAGGTGGAGGTTCGGTGAACACTGAAGCTTTCTTT. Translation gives CASSIGGGSVNTEAFF.

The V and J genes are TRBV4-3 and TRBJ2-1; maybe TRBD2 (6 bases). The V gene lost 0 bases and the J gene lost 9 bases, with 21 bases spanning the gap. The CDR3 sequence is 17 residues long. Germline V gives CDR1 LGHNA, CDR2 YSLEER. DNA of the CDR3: TGCGCCAGCAGCCAAGATGCGTCGACCGGAGGGTTTGCTGAGCAGTTCTTC. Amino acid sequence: CASSQDASTGGFAEQFF.

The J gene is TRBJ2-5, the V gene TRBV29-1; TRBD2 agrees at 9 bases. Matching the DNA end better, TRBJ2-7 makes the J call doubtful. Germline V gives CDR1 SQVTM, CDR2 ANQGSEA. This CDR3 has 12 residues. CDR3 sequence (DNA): TGCAGCGTTTGGCGGGAGGGAGGCGAGCAGTACTTC. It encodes CSVWREGGEQYF.

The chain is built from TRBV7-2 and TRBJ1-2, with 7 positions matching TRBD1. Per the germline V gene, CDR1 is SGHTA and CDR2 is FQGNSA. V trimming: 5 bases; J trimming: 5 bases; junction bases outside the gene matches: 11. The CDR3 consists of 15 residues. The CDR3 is CASSRGRDRPYGYTF. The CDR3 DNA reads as TGTGCCAGCAGCCGAGGGCGGGACAGACCGTATGGCTACACCTTC.

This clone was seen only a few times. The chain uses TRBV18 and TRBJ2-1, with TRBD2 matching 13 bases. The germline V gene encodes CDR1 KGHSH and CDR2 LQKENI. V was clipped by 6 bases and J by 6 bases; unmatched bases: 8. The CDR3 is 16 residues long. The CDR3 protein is CASSLQLAGGLNEQFF. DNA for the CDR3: TGTGCCAGCTCGCTCCAACTAGCGGGGGGGCTCAATGAGCAGTTCTTC.

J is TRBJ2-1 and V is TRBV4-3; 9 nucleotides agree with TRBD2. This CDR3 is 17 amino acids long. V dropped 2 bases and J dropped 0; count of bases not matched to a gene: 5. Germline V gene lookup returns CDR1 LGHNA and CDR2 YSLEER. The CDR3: CASSQSWRGGSYNEQFF. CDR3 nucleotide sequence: TGCGCCAGCAGCCAATCCTGGCGGGGGGGCTCCTACAATGAGCAGTTCTTC.

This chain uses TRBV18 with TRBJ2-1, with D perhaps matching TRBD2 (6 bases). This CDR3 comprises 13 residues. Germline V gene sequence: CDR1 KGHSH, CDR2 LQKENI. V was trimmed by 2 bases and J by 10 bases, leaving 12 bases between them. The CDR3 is CASSPGRFGEQFF. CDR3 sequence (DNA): TGTGCCAGCTCACCAGGGAGGTTCGGGGAGCAGTTCTTC.

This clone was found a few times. The CDR3: CSVEDSAGGEQYF. CDR3 DNA sequence: TGCAGCGTTGAAGATAGCGCAGGGGGCGAGCAGTACTTC. The rearrangement links TRBV29-1 to TRBJ2-7, with 7 bases fitting TRBD1. There are 13 residues in the CDR3. Germline CDR1 SQVTM, CDR2 ANQGSEA. Unmatched junction bases numbered 5, after V lost 0 bases and J lost 6 bases.

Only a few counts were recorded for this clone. In DNA, the CDR3 is TGTGCCAGCAGTTACCCATCAGAGACCCAGTACTTC. Translating it yields CASSYPSETQYF. V gene TRBV6-6 combines with J gene TRBJ2-5, with unresolved D. Germline loops: CDR1 MNHNY, CDR2 SVGAGI (reference sequence). V was cut by 2 bases and J by 4 bases, with 5 bases left in between. The CDR3 sequence is 12 residues long.

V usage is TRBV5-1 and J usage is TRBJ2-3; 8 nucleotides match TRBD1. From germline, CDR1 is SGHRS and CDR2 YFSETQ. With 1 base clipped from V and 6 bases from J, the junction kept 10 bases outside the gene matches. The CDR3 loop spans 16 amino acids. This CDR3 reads CASSLNGQGRGDTQYF. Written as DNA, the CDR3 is TGCGCCAGCAGCTTGAACGGACAGGGACGCGGGGATACGCAGTATTTT.

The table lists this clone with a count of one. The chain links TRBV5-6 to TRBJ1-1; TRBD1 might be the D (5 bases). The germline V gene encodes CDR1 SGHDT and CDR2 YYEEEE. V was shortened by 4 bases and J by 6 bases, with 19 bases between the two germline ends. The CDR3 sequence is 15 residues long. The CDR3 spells CASSTQWGRDPEAFF. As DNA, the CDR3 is TGTGCCAGCAGCACCCAGTGGGGCAGGGATCCTGAAGCTTTCTTT.